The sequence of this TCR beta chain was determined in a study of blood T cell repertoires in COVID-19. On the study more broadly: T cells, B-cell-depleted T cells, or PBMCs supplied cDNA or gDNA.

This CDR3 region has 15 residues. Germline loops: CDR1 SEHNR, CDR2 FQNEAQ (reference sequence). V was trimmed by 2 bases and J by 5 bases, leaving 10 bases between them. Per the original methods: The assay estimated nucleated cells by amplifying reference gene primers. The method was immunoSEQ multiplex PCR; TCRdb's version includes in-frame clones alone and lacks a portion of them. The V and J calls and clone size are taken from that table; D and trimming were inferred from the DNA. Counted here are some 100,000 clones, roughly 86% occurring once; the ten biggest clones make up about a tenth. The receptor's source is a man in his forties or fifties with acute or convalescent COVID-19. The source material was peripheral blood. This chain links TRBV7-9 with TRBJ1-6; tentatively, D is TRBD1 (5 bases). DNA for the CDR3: TGTGCCAGCAGCTTAAGACAGCCGAATAATTCACCCCTCCACTTT. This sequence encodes CASSLRQPNNSPLHF.